This paragraph reports one T cell receptor beta chain. No antigen is known for it. V shed 5 bases and J 0 bases; nucleotides not matched to a gene: 9. Germline values: CDR1 SEHNR, CDR2 FQNEAQ (reference sequence). The CDR3 is made up of 16 amino acids. This sample stems from a study of cytomegalovirus exposure and HLA in healthy donors. About the study: The 110 or so validation repertoires were produced on the same platform as the 650 to 800 repertoires of the first cohort. This was reported in a later analysis.

The donors were part of the validation cohort, which consisted of under 150 subjects and was separate from the first cohort of 666 subjects. Overall study results and limits: Most TCR sequences were seen very rarely across donors, but some public TCRs occurred in many. Cytomegalovirus-associated TCR beta chains were listed, numbering 150 to 200.

Some clones are missing from TCRdb's copy, which holds only in-frame ones; the method was immunoSEQ multiplex PCR. Of under 150,000 clones detected, roughly 86% appear once; the ten largest clones hold just over 8.5%. Input material: PBMCs. This rearrangement joins TRBV7-9 to TRBJ1-1; 7 nucleotides match TRBD1. The TCR comes from a man aged 18 to 35 in good health and CMV-seropositive. CDR3 sequence: CASSPLTGSMNTEAFF. CDR3 coding DNA: TGTGCCAGCAGCCCTCTGACAGGGTCAATGAACACTGAAGCTTTCTTT. The complete variable domain, with remaining parts taken from reference TRBV7-9 and TRBJ1-1, reads DTGVSQNPRHKITKRGQNVTFRCDPISEHNRLYWYRQTLGQGPEFLTYFQNEAQLEKSRLLSDRFSAERPKGSFSTLEIQRTEQGDSAMYLCASSPLTGSMNTEAFFGQGTRLTVV.